The sequence of this TCR beta chain was determined in a study of blood T cells in healthy people across ages (dated by TCRdb to between 2014 and 2017). General notes on the study: In model experiments, template switching captured about one uniquely barcoded TCR beta cDNA molecule for every two T cells. Age-related changes in TCR beta repertoire diversity were measured in the study by deep sequencing normalized with unique cDNA molecular identifiers. Four age groups were formed from the donors: young (average approximately 15 years), middle-aged (roughly 38), aged (approximately 60) and long-lived (about 75). To avoid experimental bias, donors of different ages were randomly spread across the sequencing lanes. Using the same blood draw, the study looked at two additional independent replicas of 1 million unique cDNA reads for two donors, one aged 18 to 29 and the other aged 80 or older. Results and caveats for the whole study, not just this receptor: Estimates of total diversity based on one million sequenced T cells were regarded as lower bounds and as underestimates. Conclusive comparison of naive and antigen-experienced compartments was prevented by the profiling of bulk unsorted PBMCs. Because donor CMV infection status was unknown, age-related changes in expanded clonotypes were potentially confounded. As age increased, observed TCR beta diversity per million T cells dropped in a roughly linear way, and a significant reduction was already evident by age about 36. Compared with the aged group, more naive CD4+ T cells, fewer expanded clones and increased TCR diversity were shown by the long-lived group, suggesting age selection. A strong correlation was found between observed TCR beta diversity and the percentage of naive T cells measured by flow cytometry.

A remark on this clonotype: The clone's antigen remains unknown. One end of the junction fails to match germline, which may point to a read error.

The library was produced with 5' RACE. The reads were generated on an Illumina HiSeq 2500. The second PCR ran for about 7 to 11 cycles and used a J-beta primer mix along with a sample-barcoded 5' primer. A unique molecular identifier was introduced onto each TCR beta cDNA molecule by a template-switch 5' adaptor carrying 12 random nucleotides. Each sample yielded at least 2.5 million CDR3-containing paired-end reads. The Mint cDNA synthesis kit, primed by a TRBC-specific oligonucleotide, was used to synthesize first-strand cDNA from all RNA. Following uracil-DNA glycosylase treatment, a first 18-cycle PCR with universal primers M1SS and BC2_uni_R was performed on all cDNA. From the authors' description of their analysis: For normalization, 1 million high-quality reads were randomly selected from each sample, with every read carrying a distinct molecular identifier. Instead of being binned into consensus sequences, reads with shared molecular identifiers were discarded. MiTCR, set to a Q25 quality threshold and the strictest error-elimination algorithm, was used for CDR3 identification, clonotype clustering and error correction. A nonparametric unseen species model with Euler transformation was used to estimate lower-bound total TCR beta diversity. TCRdb itself trimmed the public reads at Q25 with fastp, ran MiXCR and retained productive beta chains. Each CDR3 protein gets just one entry, which takes the most common genes and DNA from the rows behind it. These V and J calls originate from TCRdb's pipeline instead of the authors' own analysis. The sample profile shows 350,000 to 450,000 distinct CDR3 sequences; 45% to 60% of them were found once. Of the sample, 50% to 65% is held by the ten largest clones.

Systemically healthy Caucasian individuals from Russia, some 40 in total and aged 6 to 90 years, were included as donors. Approximately 10 milliliters of peripheral blood were collected from each donor into EDTA-treated Vacutainer tubes. Ficoll-Paque density-gradient centrifugation was used to isolate PBMCs, with at least 6 million obtained per sample. Trizol reagent was used to extract total RNA from PBMCs, with at least 5 micrograms per sample. For every donor, flow cytometry on a PBMC aliquot measured the percentage of naive CD45RAhigh/CD27high T cells. For CDR1 and CDR2, the germline V gene (reference sequence) lists SSHAT and FNYEAQ. The cysteine opens and the phenylalanine closes a CDR3 of 15 amino acids. Just CDR3 DNA is preserved here, 45 bases in frame from base 1.

This chain joins TRBV7-7 to TRBJ2-5, with 8 bases in between that match TRBD2. Sequenced: blood. This receptor was taken from a man aged 60 to 75 in good health. CDR3 protein: CASSLAAGAQETQYF. The DNA sequence is as follows: TGTGCTAGCAGCTTGGCAGCGGGGGCCCAAGAGACCCAGTACTTC. Extended through the reference TRBV7-7 and TRBJ2-5 proteins, this CDR3 yields the full variable domain: GAGVSQSPRYKVTKRGQDVTLRCDPISSHATLYWYQQALGQGPEFLTYFNYEAQPDKSGLPSDRFSAERPEGSISTLTIQRTEQRDSAMYRCASSLAAGAQETQYFGPGTRLLVL.